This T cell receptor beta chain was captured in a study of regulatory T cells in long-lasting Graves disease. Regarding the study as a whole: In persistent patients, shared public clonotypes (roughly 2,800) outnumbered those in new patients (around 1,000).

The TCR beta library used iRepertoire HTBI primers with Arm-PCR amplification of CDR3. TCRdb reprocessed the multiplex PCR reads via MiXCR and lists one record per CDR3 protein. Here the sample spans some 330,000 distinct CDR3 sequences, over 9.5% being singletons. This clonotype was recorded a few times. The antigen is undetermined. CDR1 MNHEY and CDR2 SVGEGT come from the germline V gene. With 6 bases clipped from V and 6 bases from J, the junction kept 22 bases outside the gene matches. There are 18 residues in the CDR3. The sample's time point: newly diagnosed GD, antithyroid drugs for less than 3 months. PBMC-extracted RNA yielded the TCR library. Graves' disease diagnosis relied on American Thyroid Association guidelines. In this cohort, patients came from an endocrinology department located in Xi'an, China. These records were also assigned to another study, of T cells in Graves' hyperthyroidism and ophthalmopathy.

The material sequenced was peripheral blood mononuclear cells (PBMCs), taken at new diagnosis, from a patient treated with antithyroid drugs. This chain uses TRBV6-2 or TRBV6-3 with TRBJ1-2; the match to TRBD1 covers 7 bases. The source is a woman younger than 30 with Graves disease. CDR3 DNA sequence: TGTGCCAGCAGCCGACTAGGGGACAGCCGCTACGTTAGCGATGGCTACACCTTC. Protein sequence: CASSRLGDSRYVSDGYTF.